This paragraph reports one T cell receptor beta chain. Its target is not known. This specimen comes from a study of graft-versus-host responses after intestinal transplantation. Study-wide background: Recipients got multivisceral, liver-intestinal, or isolated intestinal transplants. Every transplant recipient was induced with anti-thymocyte globulin, then maintained on tacrolimus and steroids for 2 to 4 years. Findings of the study overall: Some patients had graft-donor T cell macrochimerism, and their allografts showed high graft-versus-host to host-versus-graft clonal ratios.

Germline CDR1 reads SGDLS; CDR2 reads YYNGEE. The CDR3 sequence is 14 residues long. The V end was cut by 0 bases, the J end by 7 bases, with 13 bases between. Sequencing was performed with immunoSEQ multiplex PCR; in TCRdb, only in-frame clones are kept and a portion is missing. The sample yields some 86,000 clones, around 90% seen once. The sequence derives from a human donor who received an intestinal transplant. The V call is TRBV9, the J call TRBJ1-2, with D hard to call. The source material was unstimulated CD8+ T cells sorted from spleen or lymph node cells, sampled before intestinal transplant. The CDR3 loop reads CASSVEPGMGGYTF. For the CDR3, the DNA is TGTGCCAGCAGCGTAGAACCGGGAATGGGTGGCTACACCTTC.